One and the same sample provided the 17 T cell receptor beta chains below, sequenced in a study of blood T cell repertoires in COVID-19. Measured with immunoSEQ multiplex PCR; TCRdb has only the in-frame clones, and not every one. This sample carries hundreds of thousands of clones, around 84% of them seen once, and the ten largest clones take around 5.7%. Sequences were obtained from peripheral blood. The receptors derive from a man aged 80 or over with acute or convalescent COVID-19.

This sequence joins TRBV10-3 and TRBJ1-1; D perhaps matches TRBD1 (6 bases). V lost 7 bases and J lost 0, with 9 bases in between. The CDR3 is 13 residues long. Germline assignment: CDR1 ENHRY and CDR2 SYGVKD. CDR3 in amino acids: CAITRTVNTEAFF. The CDR3 bases are TGTGCCATCACTCGGACAGTGAACACTGAAGCTTTCTTT.

This rearrangement joins TRBV24-1 to TRBJ2-5, with unresolved D. Germline assignment: CDR1 KGHDR and CDR2 SFDVKD. The V and J ends lost 2 bases and 3 bases respectively, with 9 bases between them. The CDR3 loop spans 14 amino acids. This CDR3 is CATSDSRHEETQYF. CDR3 DNA sequence: TGTGCCACCAGTGATTCCCGACACGAAGAGACCCAGTACTTC.

The V and J genes are TRBV30 and TRBJ2-3; TRBD2 is a possible D gene (6 bases). The V and J ends lost 3 bases and 2 bases respectively, with 12 bases between them. Germline values: CDR1 GTSNPN, CDR2 SVGIG (reference sequence). The CDR3 spans 14 residues. This CDR3 is CAWRIAGPTDTQYF. In DNA form, the CDR3 reads TGTGCCTGGAGGATCGCGGGACCCACAGATACGCAGTATTTT.

This clone was counted between two and nine times. The CDR3 region is CASSAGQGGKNIQYF. As DNA, the CDR3 is TGTGCCAGCTCAGCAGGACAGGGAGGCAAAAACATTCAGTACTTC. This chain links TRBV18 with TRBJ2-4, with 8 bases matching TRBD1. After removal of 5 bases from V and 3 bases from J, the junction contained 6 bases not matched to a gene. Germline V lookup: CDR1 KGHSH, CDR2 LQKENI. The CDR3 is 15 residues long.

This clone was seen a single time. The CDR3 sequence is CASKRTSGIGNEQFF. CDR3 bases: TGTGCCAGCAAACGAACTAGCGGGATTGGTAATGAGCAGTTCTTC. The gene calls are TRBV27 and TRBJ2-1; 10 bases are shared with TRBD2. Germline trimming cut 7 bases from V and 7 bases from J; bases unmatched to any gene: 10. Per germline, CDR1 MNHEY and CDR2 SMNVEV (reference sequence). The CDR3 is 15 residues long.

This chain uses TRBV12-5 with TRBJ2-1; a weak D match, TRBD1 (5 bases). This CDR3 comprises 16 residues. Trimming stripped 4 bases from V and 0 bases from J, with 13 bases between. From germline, CDR1 is LGHNT and CDR2 FRNRAP. The CDR3 coding sequence is TGTGCTAGTGGTTGGTCAGGGCAGAGCTCCTACAATGAGCAGTTCTTC. The encoded protein is CASGWSGQSSYNEQFF.

The chain carries TRBV6-6 and TRBJ1-4; weak D call: TRBD1 (6 bases). Germline-derived CDR1 and CDR2 are MNHNY and SVGAGI (reference sequence). CDR3 length equals 13 residues. V lost 5 bases and J lost 7, with 11 bases in between. As DNA, the CDR3 is TGTGCCAGCAGTCCCAGGGGTCTTGAAAAACTGTTTTTT. Protein product: CASSPRGLEKLFF.

The chain joins TRBV11-3 to TRBJ2-1; D is possibly TRBD2 (7 bases). Germline CDR1 is SGHNT and CDR2 is YENEEA. The CDR3 totals 15 residues. V was shortened by 1 base and J by 4 bases, with 11 bases between the two germline ends. CDR3 residues: CASSLASGQYNEQFF. The CDR3 DNA sequence: TGTGCCAGCAGCTTAGCTAGCGGACAGTACAATGAGCAGTTCTTC.

The rearrangement links TRBV7-3 to TRBJ1-6, with D uncertain. Trimming removed 3 bases from V and 4 bases from J, with 4 bases in between. This CDR3 is built from 13 residues. The V gene's germline CDR1 is SGHTA and CDR2 FQGTGA. CDR3 loop: CASSFSYNSPLHF. CDR3 nucleotides: TGTGCCAGCAGCTTCTCTTATAATTCACCCCTCCACTTT.

CDR3 nucleotides: TGTGCCAGCAGTTATGTGGACAGGGCTGCCGAGCAGTACTTC. Its translation is CASSYVDRAAEQYF. The chain is built from TRBV6-5 and TRBJ2-7; 8 bases map to TRBD1. V dropped 3 bases and J dropped 6; count of bases not matched to a gene: 7. The CDR3 loop spans 14 amino acids. Germline CDR1 is MNHEY and CDR2 is SVGAGI.

This rearrangement joins TRBV30 to TRBJ1-2; 7 nucleotides align to TRBD1. V lost 5 bases and J lost 5; bases outside the gene matches: 14. CDR3 length equals 15 residues. The germline CDR1 and CDR2 sequences are GTSNPN and SVGIG (reference sequence). CDR3: CAWAPRRGEKYGYTF. For the CDR3, the DNA is TGTGCCTGGGCGCCCCGCAGGGGGGAGAAGTATGGCTACACCTTC.

The CDR3 region is CASSQQVGGANVLTF. CDR3 bases: TGTGCCAGCAGCCAACAGGTCGGTGGGGCCAACGTCCTGACTTTC. V and J are TRBV7-8 and TRBJ2-6; maybe TRBD1 (5 bases). Trimming cost V 5 bases and J 3 bases, with 11 bases left between them. The CDR3 runs to 15 residues. Germline CDR1 is SGHVS and CDR2 is FQNEAQ.

The rearrangement links TRBV18 to TRBJ2-7, with D hard to call. CDR1 and CDR2 (germline): KGHSH, LQKENI. The CDR3 has 12 amino acids. The germline V and J ends were trimmed by 4 bases and 7 bases, with 11 bases remaining between them. The CDR3 spells CASSRTGDEQYV. In DNA form, the CDR3 reads TGTGCCAGCTCACGCACCGGTGATGAGCAGTACGTC.

The chain links TRBV27 to TRBJ2-2; 10 bases agree with TRBD1. The germline CDR1 and CDR2 sequences are MNHEY and SMNVEV (reference sequence). The V gene end was trimmed by 0 bases and the J gene end by 5 bases; junction bases not matched to a gene: 3. This CDR3 has 16 amino acids. The CDR3 nucleotides are TGTGCCAGCAGTTTATCGGTGGGACAGGGGACCGGGGAGCTGTTTTTT. Translated, it gives CASSLSVGQGTGELFF.

The chain combines TRBV7-3 with TRBJ2-1; tentative D call: TRBD2 (7 bases). The CDR3 spans 17 residues. V was cut by 4 bases and J by 5 bases, with 21 bases left in between. Germline values: CDR1 SGHTA, CDR2 FQGTGA. The CDR3: CASSSRGGGGPHNEQFF. CDR3 in DNA: TGTGCCAGCAGCTCCAGGGGAGGGGGAGGGCCTCACAATGAGCAGTTCTTC.

V is TRBV7-3 and J is TRBJ1-2; D ambiguous. CDR3 length: 13 residues. Trimming stripped 3 bases from V and 2 bases from J, with 7 bases between. The germline CDR1 and CDR2 sequences are SGHTA and FQGTGA. The CDR3 protein is CASSLTSNYGYTF. For the CDR3, the DNA is TGTGCCAGCAGCTTGACATCAAACTATGGCTACACCTTC.

The chain combines TRBV7-9 with TRBJ1-2, with TRBD1 matching over 11 bases. Germline V gives CDR1 SEHNR, CDR2 FQNEAQ (reference sequence). The CDR3 consists of 15 residues. The trim removed 3 bases at V and 7 bases at J, leaving 7 bases unmatched. As DNA, the CDR3 is TGTGCCAGCAGCTTTGGACAGGGGGCAGAGGGTGGCTACACCTTC. Encoded protein: CASSFGQGAEGGYTF.